This TCR beta chain was identified in a study of T cell responses to AZD1222 COVID-19 vaccine. TCRdb keeps only in-frame clones here, not all; method: immunoSEQ multiplex PCR. Of under 85,000 clones listed, over 75% are singletons. V was pared by 6 bases and J by 1 base, with 13 bases between. The CDR3 is 15 amino acids. Germline CDR1 and CDR2: MDHEN and SYDVKM. On this clone itself: The antigen remains undetermined.

Study-wide points: Increased Spike-specific TCR breadth and depth were observed after two AZD1222 doses. White British donors predominated, females outnumbered males, and clonal diversity was possibly underestimated. All repertoire sampling was performed exclusively after the peak T cell response.

This specimen was peripheral blood, taken on day 0 of MenACWY control vaccination. This chain links TRBV28 with TRBJ1-5, with D possibly being TRBD1 (5 bases). The clonotype originates from an adult in good health. As DNA, the CDR3 is TGTGCCAGCAGGCACGCCGACAGAAGCAATCAGCCCCAGCATTTT. Encoded protein: CASRHADRSNQPQHF.